A selection of T cell receptor beta chains follows, all from one sample in a study of blood T cell repertoires in COVID-19. Data came from immunoSEQ multiplex PCR; TCRdb stores just in-frame clones and leaves some out. Of around 180,000 clones in the sample, roughly 75% were seen once. Material: peripheral blood. Source of these receptors: a man in his 70s with active or convalescent COVID-19. Both conserved end residues are trimmed from each CDR3. Each record gives: clone size, D gene, V gene, CDR3 protein. A D gene is named only where the DNA matches it firmly. Size tells how often a clone was seen (once, few, many) or the class of an expanded clone, and some rows leave it out.

. | TRBD2 | TRBV3-1/TRBV3-2 | ASSQEGGSGELF
. | TRBD1 | TRBV6-2/TRBV6-3 | ASSPGQGYTGELF
. | . | TRBV27 | ASSSSRRDQNIQY
. | . | TRBV5-1 | ASSLGAGEDEAF
. | . | TRBV19 | ASSISHRLVVEAF
. | TRBD1 | TRBV5-1 | ASSPAGQGFYEQY
. | TRBD1 | TRBV7-8 | ASSRGDRGLSSPLH
. | TRBD1 | TRBV6-5 | ASSKRTGHTDTQY
. | . | TRBV9 | ASSVGPLWDEQF
. | TRBD1 | TRBV7-2 | ASSRQGPNEQY
. | . | TRBV4-3 | ASSQDRASIYEQY
. | . | TRBV11-2 | ASREGWRDNEQF
. | . | TRBV5-1 | ASSADRNTGELF
. | . | TRBV4-1 | ASSQVGSTYEQY
. | TRBD1 | TRBV5-6 | ASSVTGGDYGYT
. | TRBD1 | TRBV7-9 | ASSFPRGTENSPLH
. | TRBD1 | TRBV6-5 | ASRARQGATYGYT
. | . | TRBV5-4 | ASSTGTFQGHEQY
. | . | TRBV3-1/TRBV3-2 | ASSLTAGSYEQY
. | TRBD1 | TRBV11-2 | ASSPGTGEKLF
. | . | TRBV6-2/TRBV6-3 | ASSDQGSSTDTQY
. | . | TRBV5-1 | ASSLQGSYEQY
. | . | TRBV30 | AWSVPNGQPQH
. | . | TRBV7-7 | ASSGGLNQETQY
. | . | TRBV10-1 | ASSTGAKNIQY
. | . | TRBV9 | ASSVDVRVDSPLH
. | TRBD1 | TRBV3-1/TRBV3-2 | ASSQDGRGSGNTIY
. | . | TRBV28 | ASTMSGGGGYT
. | . | TRBV7-9 | ASSIDTSYGYT
. | . | TRBV12-3/TRBV12-4 | ASSLQGNEQF
. | TRBD1 | TRBV9 | ASSGTGGSGYGYT
. | . | TRBV7-9 | ASSLDGGGTEAF
. | TRBD2 | TRBV3-1/TRBV3-2 | ASSQDARLAGYYEQY
few | TRBD1 | TRBV5-1 | ASSSPGQGLGYT
. | . | TRBV5-1 | ASSENKETQY
. | TRBD1 | TRBV11-2 | ASSSGTVNSPLH
. | . | TRBV12-3/TRBV12-4 | ASSRAGTQY
. | . | TRBV27 | ASSRGGHQPQH
. | TRBD2 | TRBV4-1 | ASSQERGNTDTQY
many | . | TRBV7-8 | ASSLVRYNEQF
. | . | TRBV6-5 | ASSPGGVINQPQH
many | TRBD1 | TRBV7-9 | ASRPTGRLEKLF
. | TRBD1 | TRBV19 | ASSTHQGVGDQPQH
. | . | TRBV5-1 | ASSLGGGTKRTQY
. | TRBD1 | TRBV7-9 | ASSLAGTGSGANVLT
. | . | TRBV30 | AWSTETTEAF
. | . | TRBV9 | ASSVQGLGNTIY
. | . | TRBV18 | ASSPIRTNEKLF
. | TRBD1 | TRBV3-1/TRBV3-2 | ASSQAYDRAIDSPITDTQY
. | TRBD1 | TRBV4-2 | ASSQGQGNENGYT
once | TRBD2 | TRBV5-8 | ASSLALSGGGDTQY
few | . | TRBV19 | ASSGGYGQPQH
. | TRBD1 | TRBV7-9 | ASSLGATGSGRGYT
. | . | TRBV11-2 | ASGGTYEQY
. | TRBD1 | TRBV10-3 | AIMERTGGQETQY